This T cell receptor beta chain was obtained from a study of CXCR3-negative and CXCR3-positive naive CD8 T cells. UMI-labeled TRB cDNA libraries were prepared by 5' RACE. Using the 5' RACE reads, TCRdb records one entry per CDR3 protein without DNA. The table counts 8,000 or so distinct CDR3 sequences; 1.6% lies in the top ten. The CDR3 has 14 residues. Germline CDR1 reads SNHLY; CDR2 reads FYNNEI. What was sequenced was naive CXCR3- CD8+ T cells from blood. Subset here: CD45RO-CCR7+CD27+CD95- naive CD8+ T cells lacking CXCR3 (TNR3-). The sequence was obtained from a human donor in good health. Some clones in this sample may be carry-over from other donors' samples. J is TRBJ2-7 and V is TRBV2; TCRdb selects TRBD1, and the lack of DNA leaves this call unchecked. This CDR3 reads CASSDPGQLYEQYF.